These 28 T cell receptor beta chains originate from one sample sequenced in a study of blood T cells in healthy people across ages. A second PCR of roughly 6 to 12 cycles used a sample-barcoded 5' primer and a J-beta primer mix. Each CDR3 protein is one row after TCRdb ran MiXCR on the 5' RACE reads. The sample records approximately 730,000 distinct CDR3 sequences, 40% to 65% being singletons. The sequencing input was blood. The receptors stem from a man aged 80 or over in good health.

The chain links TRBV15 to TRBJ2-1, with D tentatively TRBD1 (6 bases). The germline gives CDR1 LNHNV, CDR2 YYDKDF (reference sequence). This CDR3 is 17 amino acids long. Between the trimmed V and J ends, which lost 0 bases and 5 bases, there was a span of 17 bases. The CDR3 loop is CATSRDRIGQPNNEQFF. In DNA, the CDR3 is TGTGCCACCAGCAGAGATCGGATCGGACAGCCTAACAATGAGCAGTTCTTC.

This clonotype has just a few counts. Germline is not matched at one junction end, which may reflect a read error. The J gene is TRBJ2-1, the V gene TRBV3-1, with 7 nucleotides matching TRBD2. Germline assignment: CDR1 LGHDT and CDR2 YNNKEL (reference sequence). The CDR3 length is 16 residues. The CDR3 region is CASSEEVGGVFNEQFF. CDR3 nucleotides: TGTGCCAGCAGCGAAGAAGTGGGAGGGGTATTCAATGAGCAGTTCTTC.

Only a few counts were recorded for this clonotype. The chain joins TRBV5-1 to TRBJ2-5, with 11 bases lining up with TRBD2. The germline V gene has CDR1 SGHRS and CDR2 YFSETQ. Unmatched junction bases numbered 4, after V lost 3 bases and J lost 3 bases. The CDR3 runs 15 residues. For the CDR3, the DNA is TGCGCCAGCAGCTACTCGGGACTAGCGGAAGAGACCCAGTACTTC. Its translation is CASSYSGLAEETQYF.

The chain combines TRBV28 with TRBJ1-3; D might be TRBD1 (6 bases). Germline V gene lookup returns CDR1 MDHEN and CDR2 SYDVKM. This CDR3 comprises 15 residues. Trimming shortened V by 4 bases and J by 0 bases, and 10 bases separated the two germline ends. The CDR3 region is CASSYDRHSGNTIYF. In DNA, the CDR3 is TGTGCCAGCAGTTATGACAGGCACTCTGGAAACACCATATATTTT. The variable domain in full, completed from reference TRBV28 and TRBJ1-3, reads DVKVTQSSRYLVKRTGEKVFLECVQDMDHENMFWYRQDPGLGLRLIYFSYDVKMKEKGDIPEGYSVSREKKERFSLILESASTNQTSMYLCASSYDRHSGNTIYFGEGSWLTVV.

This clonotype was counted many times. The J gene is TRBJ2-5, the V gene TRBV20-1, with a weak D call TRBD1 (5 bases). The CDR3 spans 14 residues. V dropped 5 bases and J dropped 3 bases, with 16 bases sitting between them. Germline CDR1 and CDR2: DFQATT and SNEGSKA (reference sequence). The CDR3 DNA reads TGCAGTGCTCCGGATAAACGGACAAAAGAGACCCAGTACTTC. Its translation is CSAPDKRTKETQYF.

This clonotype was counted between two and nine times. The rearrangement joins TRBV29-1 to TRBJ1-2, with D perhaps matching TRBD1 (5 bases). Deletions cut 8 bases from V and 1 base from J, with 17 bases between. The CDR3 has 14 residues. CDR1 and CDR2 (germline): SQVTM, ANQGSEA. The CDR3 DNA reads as TGCAGCACCCGGGACCGTGGCGTTAACTATGGCTACACCTTC. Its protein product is CSTRDRGVNYGYTF.

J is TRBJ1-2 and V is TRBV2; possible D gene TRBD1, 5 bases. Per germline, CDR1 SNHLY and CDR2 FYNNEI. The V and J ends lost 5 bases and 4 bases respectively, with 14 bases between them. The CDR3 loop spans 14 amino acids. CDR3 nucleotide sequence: TGTGCCAGCAGTAACCGGGACTCCCTCTATGGCTACACCTTC. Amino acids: CASSNRDSLYGYTF.

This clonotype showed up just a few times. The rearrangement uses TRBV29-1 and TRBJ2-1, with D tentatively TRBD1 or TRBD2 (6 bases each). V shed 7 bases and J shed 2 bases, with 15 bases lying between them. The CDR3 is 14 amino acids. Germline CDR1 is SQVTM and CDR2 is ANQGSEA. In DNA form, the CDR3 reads TGCAGCGCACGTATGGGGGGCCCCTACAATGAGCAGTTCTTC. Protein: CSARMGGPYNEQFF.

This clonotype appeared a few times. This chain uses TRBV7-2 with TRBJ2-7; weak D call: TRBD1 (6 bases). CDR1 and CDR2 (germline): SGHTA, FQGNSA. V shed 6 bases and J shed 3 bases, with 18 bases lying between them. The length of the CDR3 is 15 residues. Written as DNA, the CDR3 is TGTGCCAGCAGTGGTGAACGGACAGAGTACTACGAGCAGTACTTC. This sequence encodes CASSGERTEYYEQYF.

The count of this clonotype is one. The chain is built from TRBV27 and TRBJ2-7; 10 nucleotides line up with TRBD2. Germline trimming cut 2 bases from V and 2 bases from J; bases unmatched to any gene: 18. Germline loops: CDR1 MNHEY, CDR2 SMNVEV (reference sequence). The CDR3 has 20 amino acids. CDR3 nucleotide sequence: TGTGCCAGCAGTTTAAGGGGGAATAGCGGGGGGACTCCATGGGCCTACGAGCAGTACTTC. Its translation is CASSLRGNSGGTPWAYEQYF.

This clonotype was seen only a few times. CDR3 region: CASSVGGRAETQYF. DNA for the CDR3: TGTGCCAGCAGCGTAGGAGGGAGGGCGGAGACCCAGTACTTC. The chain couples TRBV9 to TRBJ2-5; 7 bases are a match to TRBD2. Germline CDR1 and CDR2: SGDLS and YYNGEE. V gave up 0 bases and J gave up 5 bases; unmatched junction bases: 4. The CDR3 runs to 14 residues. The whole variable domain, filled in from reference TRBV9 and TRBJ2-5, reads DSGVTQTPKHLITATGQRVTLRCSPRSGDLSVYWYQQSLDQGLQFLIQYYNGEERAKGNILERFSAQQFPDLHSELNLSSLELGDSALYFCASSVGGRAETQYFGPGTRLLVL.

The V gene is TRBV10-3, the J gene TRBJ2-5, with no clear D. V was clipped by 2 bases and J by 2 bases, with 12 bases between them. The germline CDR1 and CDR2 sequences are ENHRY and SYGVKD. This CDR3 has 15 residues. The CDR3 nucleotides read TGTGCCATCAGTGAGACCCCGGCCCAACAAGAGACCCAGTACTTC. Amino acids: CAISETPAQQETQYF.

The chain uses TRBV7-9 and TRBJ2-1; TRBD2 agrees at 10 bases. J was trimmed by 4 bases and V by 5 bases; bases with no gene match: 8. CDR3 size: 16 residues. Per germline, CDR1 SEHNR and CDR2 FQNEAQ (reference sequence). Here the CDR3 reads CASSPQTSGYYNEQFF. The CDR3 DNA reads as TGTGCCAGCAGCCCCCAGACTAGCGGGTATTACAATGAGCAGTTCTTC.

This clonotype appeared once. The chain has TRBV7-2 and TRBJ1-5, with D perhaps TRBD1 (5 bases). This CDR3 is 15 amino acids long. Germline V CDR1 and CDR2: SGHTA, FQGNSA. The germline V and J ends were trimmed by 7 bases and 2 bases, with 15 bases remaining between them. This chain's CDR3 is CASTPTRGGNQPQHF. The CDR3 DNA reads TGTGCCAGCACCCCCACGAGGGGCGGCAATCAGCCCCAGCATTTT.

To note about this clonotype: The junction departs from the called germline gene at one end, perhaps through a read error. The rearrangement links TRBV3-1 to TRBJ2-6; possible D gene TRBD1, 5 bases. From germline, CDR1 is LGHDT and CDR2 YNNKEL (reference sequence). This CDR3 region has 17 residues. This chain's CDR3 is CASIESIQHSGANALTF. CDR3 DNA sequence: TGTGCCAGCATAGAGTCGATTCAGCACTCTGGGGCCAACGCCCTGACTTTC.

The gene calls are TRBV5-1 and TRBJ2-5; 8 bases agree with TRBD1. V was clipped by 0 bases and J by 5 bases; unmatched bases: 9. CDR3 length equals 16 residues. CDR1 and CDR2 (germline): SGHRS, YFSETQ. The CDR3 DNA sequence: TGCGCCAGCAGCTTGGAGGCAGGGGGCGGATGGGAGACCCAGTACTTC. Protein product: CASSLEAGGGWETQYF.

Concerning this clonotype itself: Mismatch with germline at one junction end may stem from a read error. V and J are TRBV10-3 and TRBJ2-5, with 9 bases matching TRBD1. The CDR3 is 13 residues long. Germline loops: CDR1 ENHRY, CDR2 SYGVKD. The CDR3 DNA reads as TGTGCCACCCGGACAGGGGATAGGGAGACCCGGTACTTC. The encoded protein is CATRTGDRETRYF.

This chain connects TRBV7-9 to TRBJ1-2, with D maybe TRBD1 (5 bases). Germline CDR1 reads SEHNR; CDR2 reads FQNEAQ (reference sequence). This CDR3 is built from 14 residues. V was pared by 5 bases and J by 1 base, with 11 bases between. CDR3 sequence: CASSPETVNYGYTF. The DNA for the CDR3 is TGTGCCAGCAGCCCCGAGACAGTTAACTATGGCTACACCTTC.

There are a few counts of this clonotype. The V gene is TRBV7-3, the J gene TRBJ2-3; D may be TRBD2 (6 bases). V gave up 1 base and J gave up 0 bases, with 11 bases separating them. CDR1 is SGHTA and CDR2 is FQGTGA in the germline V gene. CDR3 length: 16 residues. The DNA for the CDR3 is TGTGCCAGCAGCTTAATTGGCGGGACTAGCACAGATACGCAGTATTTT. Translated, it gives CASSLIGGTSTDTQYF.

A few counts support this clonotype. Written as DNA, the CDR3 is TGTGCCAGCAGCTTAGTAGGCCTAGCGGCCACAGCCAAAAACATTCAGTACTTC. Translating it yields CASSLVGLAATAKNIQYF. The chain joins TRBV7-2 to TRBJ2-4; 7 bases are shared with TRBD2. Trimming took 1 base from V and 0 from J; bases not matched to a gene: 9. This CDR3 comprises 18 residues. CDR1 and CDR2 from the germline V gene are SGHTA and FQGNSA.

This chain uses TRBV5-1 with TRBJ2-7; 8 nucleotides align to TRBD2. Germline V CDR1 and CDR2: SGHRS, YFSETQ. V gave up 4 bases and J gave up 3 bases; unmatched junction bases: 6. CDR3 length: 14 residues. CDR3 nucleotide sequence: TGCGCCAGCAGCCGAGCGGGGGAGAACTACGAGCAGTACTTC. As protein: CASSRAGENYEQYF.

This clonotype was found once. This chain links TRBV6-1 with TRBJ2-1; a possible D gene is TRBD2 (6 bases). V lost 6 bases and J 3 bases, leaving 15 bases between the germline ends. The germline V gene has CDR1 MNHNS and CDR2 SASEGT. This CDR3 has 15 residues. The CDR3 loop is CASSQTRDYYNEQFF. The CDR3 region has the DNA TGTGCCAGCAGCCAGACTAGAGATTACTACAATGAGCAGTTCTTC.

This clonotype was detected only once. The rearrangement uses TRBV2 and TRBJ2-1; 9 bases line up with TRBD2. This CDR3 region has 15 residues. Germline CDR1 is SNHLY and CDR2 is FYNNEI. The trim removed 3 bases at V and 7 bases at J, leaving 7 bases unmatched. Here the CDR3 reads CASSDVGLAGNEQFF. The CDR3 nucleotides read TGTGCCAGCAGTGATGTAGGGCTAGCGGGAAATGAGCAGTTCTTC.

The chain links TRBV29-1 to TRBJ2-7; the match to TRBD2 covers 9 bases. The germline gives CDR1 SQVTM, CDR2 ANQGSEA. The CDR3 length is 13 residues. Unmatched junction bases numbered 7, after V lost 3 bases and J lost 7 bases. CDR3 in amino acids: CSVEGLASGEQYF. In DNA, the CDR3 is TGCAGCGTTGAGGGACTAGCATCTGGTGAGCAGTACTTC.

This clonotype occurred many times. CDR3 coding DNA: TGCAGTGCTAGGGCGCCTTCTCAAGAGACCCAGTACTTC. It encodes CSARAPSQETQYF. The chain uses TRBV20-1 and TRBJ2-5, with D unclear. Germline V gene sequence: CDR1 DFQATT, CDR2 SNEGSKA (reference sequence). The CDR3 contains 13 residues. V was cut by 3 bases and J by 2 bases, with 10 bases left in between.

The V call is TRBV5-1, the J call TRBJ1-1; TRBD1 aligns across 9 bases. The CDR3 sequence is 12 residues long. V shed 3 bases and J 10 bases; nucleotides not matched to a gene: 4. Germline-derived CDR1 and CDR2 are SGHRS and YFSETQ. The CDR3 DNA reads TGCGCCAGCAGCTCTGACAGGGGGAGAGCTTTCTTT. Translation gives CASSSDRGRAFF. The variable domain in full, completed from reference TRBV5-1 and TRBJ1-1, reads KAGVTQTPRYLIKTRGQQVTLSCSPISGHRSVSWYQQTPGQGLQFLFEYFSETQRNKGNFPGRFSGRQFSNSRSEMNVSTLELGDSALYLCASSSDRGRAFFGQGTRLTVV.

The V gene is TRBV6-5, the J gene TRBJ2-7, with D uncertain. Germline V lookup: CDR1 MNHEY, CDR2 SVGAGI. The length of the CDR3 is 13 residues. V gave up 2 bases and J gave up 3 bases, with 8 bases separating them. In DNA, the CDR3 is TGTGCCAGCAGTTACGCCCAGAACTACGAGCAGTACTTC. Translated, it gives CASSYAQNYEQYF.

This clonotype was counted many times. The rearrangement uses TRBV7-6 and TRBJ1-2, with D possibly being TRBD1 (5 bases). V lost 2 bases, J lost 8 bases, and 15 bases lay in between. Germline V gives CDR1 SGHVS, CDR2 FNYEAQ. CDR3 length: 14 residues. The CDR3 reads CASSLYITGEGYTF. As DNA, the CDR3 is TGTGCCAGCAGCTTATACATCACGGGGGAAGGCTACACCTTC.